This TCR beta chain was identified during a study of blood T cell repertoires in COVID-19. Produced via immunoSEQ multiplex PCR; TCRdb's table is partial and in-frame only. The data contain under 300,000 clones, approximately 84% of them singletons. This clone occurred a few times. The CDR3 totals 16 residues. V lost 4 bases to trimming and J lost 0 bases, with 13 bases between them. Germline lookup yields CDR1 SGHAT and CDR2 FQNNGV. What was sequenced was peripheral blood. The chain joins TRBV11-2 to TRBJ2-1, with D perhaps matching TRBD2 (5 bases). This receptor was identified in a human donor with COVID-19, enrolled during active disease. The donor label of this sample is uncertain. The CDR3 region has the DNA TGTGCCAGCAGCTCCAGCGGATTCAGCTCCTACAATGAGCAGTTCTTC. It translates to CASSSSGFSSYNEQFF.